A single T cell receptor beta chain is shown here with its context. Its antigen is unknown. Mismatch with germline at one junction end may stem from a read error. Germline CDR1 is MDHEN and CDR2 is SYDVKM. The CDR3 has 15 amino acids. The sample belongs to a study of T cells in Graves' hyperthyroidism and ophthalmopathy. Study context: Blood from the periphery was taken at initial diagnosis, before any treatment. Study results and caveats: Prediction of ophthalmopathy progression came a median approximately 7 months pre-onset.

The TCR beta CDR3 regions underwent amplification using RNA transcripts as the source. RT-PCR in the first round (using the HTBI primer set) targeted the TCR CDR3. MiXCR, run by TCRdb on the multiplex PCR reads, gives a single entry per CDR3 protein. The sample yields roughly 600,000 distinct CDR3 sequences, approximately 14% seen once. Sequencing used blood. The sequence derives from a woman aged 45-65 years with Graves' ophthalmopathy. The chain carries TRBV28 and TRBJ2-1; D assignment may be TRBD1 or TRBD2 (6 bases each). CDR3 bases: TGTGCCAACAGTTTGACAGGAGGGGGGAACAATGAGCAGTTCTTC. As protein: CANSLTGGGNNEQFF.